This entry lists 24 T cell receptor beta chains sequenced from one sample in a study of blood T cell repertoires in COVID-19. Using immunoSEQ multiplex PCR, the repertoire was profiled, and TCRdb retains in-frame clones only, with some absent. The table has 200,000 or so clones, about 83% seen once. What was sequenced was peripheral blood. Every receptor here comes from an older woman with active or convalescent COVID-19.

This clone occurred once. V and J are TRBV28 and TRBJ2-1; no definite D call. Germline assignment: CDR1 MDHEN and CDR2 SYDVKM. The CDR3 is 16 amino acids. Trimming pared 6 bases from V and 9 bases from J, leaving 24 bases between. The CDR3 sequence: CASRTHTGSHNIEQFF. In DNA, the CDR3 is TGTGCCAGCAGAACCCACACCGGGTCCCACAACATTGAGCAGTTCTTC.

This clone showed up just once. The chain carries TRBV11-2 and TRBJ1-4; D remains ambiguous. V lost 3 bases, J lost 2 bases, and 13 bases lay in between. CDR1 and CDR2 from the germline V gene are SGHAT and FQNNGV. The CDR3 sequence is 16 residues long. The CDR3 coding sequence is TGTGCCAGCAGCTTCAGTTCGGGTTTTACTAATGAAAAACTGTTTTTT. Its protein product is CASSFSSGFTNEKLFF.

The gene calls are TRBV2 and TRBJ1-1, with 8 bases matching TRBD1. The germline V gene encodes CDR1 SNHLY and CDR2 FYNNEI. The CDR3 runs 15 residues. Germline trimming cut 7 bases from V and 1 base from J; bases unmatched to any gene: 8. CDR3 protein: CASNPQDRENTEAFF. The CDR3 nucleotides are TGTGCCAGCAATCCCCAGGACAGGGAGAACACTGAAGCTTTCTTT.

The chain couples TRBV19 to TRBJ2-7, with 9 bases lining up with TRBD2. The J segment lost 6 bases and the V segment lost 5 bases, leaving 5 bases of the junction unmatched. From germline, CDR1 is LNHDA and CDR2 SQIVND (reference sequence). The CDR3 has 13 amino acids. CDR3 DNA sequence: TGTGCCAGTAGTTGGACTAGCGTGAGCGAGCAGTACTTC. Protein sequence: CASSWTSVSEQYF. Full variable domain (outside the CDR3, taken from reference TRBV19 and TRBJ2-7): DGGITQSPKYLFRKEGQNVTLSCEQNLNHDAMYWYRQDPGQGLRLIYYSQIVNDFQKGDIAEGYSVSREKKESFPLTVTSAQKNPTAFYLCASSWTSVSEQYFGPGTRLTVT.

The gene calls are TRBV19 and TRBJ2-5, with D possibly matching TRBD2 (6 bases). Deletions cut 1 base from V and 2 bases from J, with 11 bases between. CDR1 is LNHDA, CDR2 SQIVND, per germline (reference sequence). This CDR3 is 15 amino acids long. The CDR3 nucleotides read TGTGCCAGTAGTATAGCCGGGAGAGGGCAAGAGACCCAGTACTTC. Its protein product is CASSIAGRGQETQYF. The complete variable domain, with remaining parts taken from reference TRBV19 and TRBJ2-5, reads DGGITQSPKYLFRKEGQNVTLSCEQNLNHDAMYWYRQDPGQGLRLIYYSQIVNDFQKGDIAEGYSVSREKKESFPLTVTSAQKNPTAFYLCASSIAGRGQETQYFGPGTRLLVL.

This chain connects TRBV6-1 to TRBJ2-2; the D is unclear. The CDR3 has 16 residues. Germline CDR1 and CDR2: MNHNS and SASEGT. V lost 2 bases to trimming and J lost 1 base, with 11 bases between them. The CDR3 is CASSEKIRRNTGELFF. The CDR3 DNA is TGTGCCAGCAGTGAAAAAATCAGAAGGAACACCGGGGAGCTGTTTTTT.

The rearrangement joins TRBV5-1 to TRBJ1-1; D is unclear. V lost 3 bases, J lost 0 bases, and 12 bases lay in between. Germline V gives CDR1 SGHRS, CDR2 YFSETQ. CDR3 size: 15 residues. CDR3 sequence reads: CASSSGGYMNTEAFF. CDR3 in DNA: TGCGCCAGCAGCTCCGGAGGGTACATGAACACTGAAGCTTTCTTT.

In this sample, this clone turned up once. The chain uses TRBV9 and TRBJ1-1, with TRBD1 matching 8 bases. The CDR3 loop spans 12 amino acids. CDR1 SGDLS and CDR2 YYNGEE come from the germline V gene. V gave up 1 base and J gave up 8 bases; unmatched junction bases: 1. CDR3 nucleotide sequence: TGTGCCAGCAGCGTACGACAGGGGGAAGCTTTCTTT. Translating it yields CASSVRQGEAFF.

The CDR3 here is CSVEDRDYEQYF. As DNA, the CDR3 is TGCAGCGTTGAGGACAGGGACTACGAGCAGTACTTC. The chain couples TRBV29-1 to TRBJ2-7, with 8 bases lining up with TRBD1. The V gene's germline CDR1 is SQVTM and CDR2 ANQGSEA. V trimming: 3 bases; J trimming: 3 bases; junction bases outside the gene matches: 1. The CDR3 is 12 residues long.

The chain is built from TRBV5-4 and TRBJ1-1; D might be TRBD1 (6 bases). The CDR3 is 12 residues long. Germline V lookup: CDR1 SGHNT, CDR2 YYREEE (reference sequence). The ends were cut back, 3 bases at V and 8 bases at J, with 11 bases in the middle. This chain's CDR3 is CASSSPGEEAFF. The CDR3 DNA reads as TGTGCCAGCAGCTCCCCAGGGGAAGAAGCTTTCTTT.

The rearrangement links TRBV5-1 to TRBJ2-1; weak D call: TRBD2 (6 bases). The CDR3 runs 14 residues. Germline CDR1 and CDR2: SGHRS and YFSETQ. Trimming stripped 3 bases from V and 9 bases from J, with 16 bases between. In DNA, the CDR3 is TGCGCCAGCAGCTCGTTGGAGGGTGCGGGTGAGCAGTTCTTC. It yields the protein CASSSLEGAGEQFF.

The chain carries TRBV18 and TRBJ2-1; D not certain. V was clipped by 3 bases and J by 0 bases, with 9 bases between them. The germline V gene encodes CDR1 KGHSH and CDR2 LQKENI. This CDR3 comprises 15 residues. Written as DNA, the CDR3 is TGTGCCAGCTCACCCGTGAGGAGCTCCTACAATGAGCAGTTCTTC. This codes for CASSPVRSSYNEQFF.

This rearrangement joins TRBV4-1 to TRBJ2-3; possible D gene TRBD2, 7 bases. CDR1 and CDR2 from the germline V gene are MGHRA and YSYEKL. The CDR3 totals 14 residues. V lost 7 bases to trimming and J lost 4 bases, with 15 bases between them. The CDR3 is CASMGGGPADTQYF. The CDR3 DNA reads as TGCGCCAGCATGGGCGGGGGCCCCGCAGATACGCAGTATTTT.

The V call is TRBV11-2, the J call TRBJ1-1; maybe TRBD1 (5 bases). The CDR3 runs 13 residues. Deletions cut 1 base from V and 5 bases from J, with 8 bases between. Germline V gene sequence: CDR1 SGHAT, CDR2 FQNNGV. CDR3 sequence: CASSLGPGTEAFF. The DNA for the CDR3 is TGTGCCAGCAGCTTAGGACCAGGGACTGAAGCTTTCTTT.

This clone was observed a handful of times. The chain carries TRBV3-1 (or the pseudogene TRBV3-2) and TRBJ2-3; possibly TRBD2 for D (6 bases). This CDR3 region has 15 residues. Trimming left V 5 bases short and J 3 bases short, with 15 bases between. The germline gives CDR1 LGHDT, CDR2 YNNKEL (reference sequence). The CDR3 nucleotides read TGTGCCAGCAGCGGGACGGGAGTTTTGACAGATACGCAGTATTTT. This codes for CASSGTGVLTDTQYF.

The CDR3 region is CASSPGWSGNTIYF. CDR3 in DNA: TGTGCCAGCAGCCCAGGGTGGTCGGGAAACACCATATATTTT. This sequence joins TRBV9 and TRBJ1-3; D might be TRBD1 (5 bases). From germline, CDR1 is SGDLS and CDR2 YYNGEE. Trimming pared 4 bases from V and 4 bases from J, leaving 12 bases between. The CDR3 is 14 amino acids.

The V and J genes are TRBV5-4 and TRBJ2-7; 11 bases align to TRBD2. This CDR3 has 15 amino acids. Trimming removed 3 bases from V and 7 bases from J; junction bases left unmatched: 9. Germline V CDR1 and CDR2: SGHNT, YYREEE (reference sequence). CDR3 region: CASSYLAGGPQEQYF. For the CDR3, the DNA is TGTGCCAGCAGCTACTTAGCGGGAGGGCCTCAGGAGCAGTACTTC.

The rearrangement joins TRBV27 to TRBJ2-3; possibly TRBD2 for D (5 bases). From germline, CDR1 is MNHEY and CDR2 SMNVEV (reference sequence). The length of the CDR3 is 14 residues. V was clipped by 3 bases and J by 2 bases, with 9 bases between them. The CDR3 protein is CASSLRDPTDTQYF. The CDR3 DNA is TGTGCCAGCAGTTTGAGGGATCCCACAGATACGCAGTATTTT.

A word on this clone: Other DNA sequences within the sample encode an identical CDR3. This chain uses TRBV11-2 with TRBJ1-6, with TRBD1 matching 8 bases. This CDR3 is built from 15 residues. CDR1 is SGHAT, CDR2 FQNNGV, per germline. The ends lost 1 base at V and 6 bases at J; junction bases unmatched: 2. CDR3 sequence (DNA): TGTGCCAGCAGCTTAGGACAGGGGAGTAATTCACCCCTCCACTTT. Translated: CASSLGQGSNSPLHF.

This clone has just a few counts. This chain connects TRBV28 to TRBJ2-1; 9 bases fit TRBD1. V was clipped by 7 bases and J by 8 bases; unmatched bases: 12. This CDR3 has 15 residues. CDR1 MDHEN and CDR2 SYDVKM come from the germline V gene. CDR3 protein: CASTPDRTGVDEQFF. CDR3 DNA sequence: TGTGCCAGCACCCCCGACCGGACAGGGGTGGATGAGCAGTTCTTC.

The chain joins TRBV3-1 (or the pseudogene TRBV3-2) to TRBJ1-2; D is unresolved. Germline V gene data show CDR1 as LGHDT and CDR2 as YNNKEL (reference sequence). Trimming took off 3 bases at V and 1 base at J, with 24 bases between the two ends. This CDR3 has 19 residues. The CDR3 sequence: CASSQGMRRVRAINYGYTF. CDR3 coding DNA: TGTGCCAGCAGCCAGGGTATGAGGAGGGTCCGAGCTATTAACTATGGCTACACCTTC.

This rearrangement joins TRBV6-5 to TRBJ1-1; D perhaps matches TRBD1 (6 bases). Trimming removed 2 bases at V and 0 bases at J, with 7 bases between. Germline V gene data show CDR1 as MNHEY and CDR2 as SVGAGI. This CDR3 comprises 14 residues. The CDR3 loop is CASSYRDMNTEAFF. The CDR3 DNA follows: TGTGCCAGCAGTTACAGGGACATGAACACTGAAGCTTTCTTT.

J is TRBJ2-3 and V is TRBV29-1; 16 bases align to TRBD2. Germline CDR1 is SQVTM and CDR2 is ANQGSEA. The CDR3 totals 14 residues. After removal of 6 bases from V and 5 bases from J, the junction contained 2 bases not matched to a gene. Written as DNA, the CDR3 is TGCAGCGTCGGGACTAGCGGGAGGGAAGATACGCAGTATTTT. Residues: CSVGTSGREDTQYF.

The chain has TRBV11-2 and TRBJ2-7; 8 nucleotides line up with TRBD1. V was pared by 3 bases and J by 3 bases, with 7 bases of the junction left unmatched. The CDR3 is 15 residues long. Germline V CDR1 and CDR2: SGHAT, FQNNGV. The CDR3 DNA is TGTGCCAGCAGCTTTCCCGGGACAGGCAACTACGAGCAGTACTTC. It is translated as CASSFPGTGNYEQYF. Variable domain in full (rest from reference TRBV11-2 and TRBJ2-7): EAGVAQSPRYKIIEKRQSVAFWCNPISGHATLYWYQQILGQGPKLLIQFQNNGVVDDSQLPKDRFSAERLKGVDSTLKIQPAKLEDSAVYLCASSFPGTGNYEQYFGPGTRLTVT.